Listed here are 22 T cell receptor beta chains from one sample, sequenced in a study of blood T cell repertoires in COVID-19. Repertoires were generated with immunoSEQ multiplex PCR, while TCRdb's copy carries only in-frame clones and drops some. The sample yields some 510,000 clones, 85% to 90% seen once. The material sequenced was PBMCs or T cells enriched from blood (not recorded which). The receptor set was obtained from a woman aged 40 to 55 who had recovered from COVID-19.

The chain carries TRBV5-4 and TRBJ1-1; D is perhaps TRBD1 (6 bases). The V and J ends lost 4 bases and 8 bases respectively, with 12 bases between them. Germline-derived CDR1 and CDR2 are SGHNT and YYREEE (reference sequence). The CDR3 totals 12 residues. This CDR3 is CASSPGGTEAFF. The CDR3 DNA reads TGTGCCAGCAGCCCGGGAGGGACAGAAGCTTTCTTT.

The chain uses TRBV29-1 and TRBJ1-1; D is possibly TRBD1 (6 bases). The V gene lost 5 bases and the J gene lost 6 bases, with 22 bases spanning the gap. The CDR3 runs 15 residues. In germline, CDR1 is SQVTM, CDR2 ANQGSEA. CDR3 bases: TGCAGCGTTCCTCGGGGGGGCACTTGGGACCCTGAAGCTTTCTTT. Translated, it gives CSVPRGGTWDPEAFF. Full variable domain (outside the CDR3, taken from reference TRBV29-1 and TRBJ1-1): SAVISQKPSRDICQRGTSLTIQCQVDSQVTMMFWYRQQPGQSLTLIATANQGSEATYESGFVIDKFPISRPNLTFSTLTVSNMSPEDSSIYLCSVPRGGTWDPEAFFGQGTRLTVV.

CDR3 amino acids: CASSLYGSGSYNEQFF. DNA for the CDR3: TGTGCCAGCAGCTTATATGGGAGTGGATCCTACAATGAGCAGTTCTTC. The chain has TRBV7-9 and TRBJ2-1; tentatively, D is TRBD2 (5 bases). The CDR3 spans 16 residues. V lost 2 bases and J 1 base, leaving 12 bases between the germline ends. Per the germline V gene, CDR1 is SEHNR and CDR2 is FQNEAQ (reference sequence).

This clone was observed a few times. The J gene is TRBJ1-2, the V gene TRBV6-2 or TRBV6-3; no clear D. The CDR3 has 14 amino acids. Germline CDR1 reads MNHEY; CDR2 reads SVGEGT. Trimming cost V 5 bases and J 4 bases, with 14 bases left between them. The CDR3 bases are TGTGCCAGCAGTGGGAGGCCCCCCGTCTATGGCTACACCTTC. Translated, it gives CASSGRPPVYGYTF.

The chain recombines TRBV14 with TRBJ2-3; D is unclear. Germline values: CDR1 SGHDN, CDR2 FVKESK. Deletions cut 1 base from V and 0 bases from J, with 8 bases between. The CDR3 runs 15 residues. CDR3 sequence (DNA): TGTGCCAGCAGCCAAGGATTGACTAGCACAGATACGCAGTATTTT. Translating gives CASSQGLTSTDTQYF. The variable domain in full, with the rest retrieved from reference TRBV14 and TRBJ2-3, is EAGVTQFPSHSVIEKGQTVTLRCDPISGHDNLYWYRRVMGKEIKFLLHFVKESKQDESGMPNNRFLAERTGGTYSTLKVQPAELEDSGVYFCASSQGLTSTDTQYFGPGTRLTVL.

This chain uses TRBV4-3 with TRBJ1-5, with 10 positions matching TRBD1. CDR1 and CDR2 from the germline V gene are LGHNA and YSLEER. V dropped 1 base and J dropped 7; count of bases not matched to a gene: 13. The CDR3 length is 18 residues. The CDR3 nucleotides read TGCGCCAGCAGCCAAGGTGCGGGACAGGGGCCCTTGGGGCAGCCCCAGCATTTT. Translation: CASSQGAGQGPLGQPQHF.

The table lists this clone with a count of one. V usage is TRBV5-6 and J usage is TRBJ1-1; D possibly corresponds to TRBD1 (5 bases). The CDR3 is 18 residues long. With 0 bases removed from V and 4 bases from J, the gap between germline ends came to 22 bases. CDR1 and CDR2 (germline): SGHDT, YYEEEE. The DNA for the CDR3 is TGTGCCAGCAGCTTGGGTCCTGGGACTTATACCGGGCCCACTGAAGCTTTCTTT. This gives the protein CASSLGPGTYTGPTEAFF.

The CDR3 loop reads CASHATGAEAFF. CDR3 DNA: TGTGCCAGCCATGCTACAGGGGCAGAAGCTTTCTTT. V is TRBV11-2 and J is TRBJ1-1, with TRBD1 matching 7 bases. CDR3 length equals 12 residues. Germline V gene sequence: CDR1 SGHAT, CDR2 FQNNGV. V lost 8 bases and J lost 8; bases outside the gene matches: 8.

V and J are TRBV7-9 and TRBJ1-2; 7 nucleotides line up with TRBD1. V trimming: 5 bases; J trimming: 4 bases; junction bases outside the gene matches: 7. The CDR3 runs to 14 residues. Germline V CDR1 and CDR2: SEHNR, FQNEAQ (reference sequence). The CDR3 here is CASSPAGTVYGYTF. Written as DNA, the CDR3 is TGTGCCAGCAGCCCCGCTGGGACAGTCTATGGCTACACCTTC.

The rearrangement uses TRBV7-6 and TRBJ2-3; 12 bases are a match to TRBD2. CDR1 is SGHVS and CDR2 is FNYEAQ in the germline V gene. CDR3 length: 15 residues. The ends lost 5 bases at V and 4 bases at J; junction bases unmatched: 4. The CDR3, as DNA: TGTGCCAGCAGCCCAACTAGCGGGGGGTCAGATACGCAGTATTTT. This translates into CASSPTSGGSDTQYF.

This clone showed up just once. This chain uses TRBV4-1 with TRBJ2-1, with TRBD1 identical over 12 bases. CDR3 length: 16 residues. Germline V CDR1 and CDR2: MGHRA, YSYEKL. V gave up 0 bases and J gave up 9 bases; unmatched junction bases: 6. CDR3 loop: CASSQDPGQGAGEQFF. In DNA form, the CDR3 reads TGCGCCAGCAGCCAAGACCCGGGACAGGGGGCAGGTGAGCAGTTCTTC.

V usage is TRBV15 and J usage is TRBJ2-7; weak D call: TRBD2 (6 bases). V lost 0 bases and J 1 base, leaving 10 bases between the germline ends. The germline V gene has CDR1 LNHNV and CDR2 YYDKDF (reference sequence). This CDR3 has 15 amino acids. CDR3 in DNA: TGTGCCACCAGCAGAGAAAAGGGAGGTTCCTACGAGCAGTACTTC. It codes for CATSREKGGSYEQYF.

This clone occurred a few times. The V gene is TRBV4-1, the J gene TRBJ1-2, with D possibly TRBD1 on 6 matching bases. Per the germline V gene, CDR1 is MGHRA and CDR2 is YSYEKL. Between the trimmed V and J ends, which lost 2 bases and 6 bases, there was a span of 16 bases. There are 15 residues in the CDR3. The CDR3 DNA sequence: TGCGCCAGCAGCCAACTCTTACAGAACAGGGATGGCTACACCTTC. It encodes CASSQLLQNRDGYTF.

V gene TRBV24-1 combines with J gene TRBJ1-2; D is uncertain. Germline lookup yields CDR1 KGHDR and CDR2 SFDVKD. This CDR3 comprises 17 residues. The V gene lost 7 bases and the J gene lost 4 bases, with 24 bases spanning the gap. CDR3 in amino acids: CATSNRIAENAPYGYTF. In nucleotides, the CDR3 is TGTGCCACCAGCAACCGCATAGCAGAAAATGCCCCCTATGGCTACACCTTC.

A single count supports this clone. The V and J genes are TRBV7-9 and TRBJ2-5; 8 positions agree with TRBD2. Trimming took 1 base from V and 1 from J; bases not matched to a gene: 5. Germline CDR1 reads SEHNR; CDR2 reads FQNEAQ (reference sequence). The CDR3 runs to 16 residues. The CDR3 region has the DNA TGTGCCAGCAGCTTAGTGGGCGGGGGGCTCCAAGAGACCCAGTACTTC. Amino acids: CASSLVGGGLQETQYF.

The chain uses TRBV13 and TRBJ2-7; D gene ambiguous. This CDR3 contains 14 residues. Germline lookup yields CDR1 PRHDT and CDR2 FYEKMQ (reference sequence). Trimming stripped 2 bases from V and 3 bases from J, with 11 bases between. The CDR3 sequence is CASSLYSTGYEQYF. In nucleotides, the CDR3 is TGTGCCAGCAGCTTATACTCCACTGGCTACGAGCAGTACTTC.

The chain couples TRBV7-8 to TRBJ2-3, with 11 bases that match TRBD2. With 4 bases clipped from V and 4 bases from J, the junction kept 7 bases outside the gene matches. The CDR3 has 16 amino acids. Germline V gene sequence: CDR1 SGHVS, CDR2 FQNEAQ. CDR3 sequence reads: CASSWASGRFADTQYF. The CDR3 region has the DNA TGTGCCAGCAGCTGGGCTAGCGGGAGGTTCGCAGATACGCAGTATTTT. Supplemented by reference TRBV7-8 and TRBJ2-3, the full variable domain reads GAGVSQSPRYKVAKRGQDVALRCDPISGHVSLFWYQQALGQGPEFLTYFQNEAQLDKSGLPSDRFFAERPEGSVSTLKIQRTQQEDSAVYLCASSWASGRFADTQYFGPGTRLTVL.

CDR3 sequence: CASSHSGGQGHPSYEQYF. The CDR3 DNA reads as TGCGCCAGCAGCCATTCCGGCGGACAGGGCCACCCCTCCTACGAGCAGTACTTC. The chain employs TRBV4-3 and TRBJ2-7; TRBD1 matches 8 bases. V dropped 3 bases and J dropped 0; count of bases not matched to a gene: 13. Germline lookup yields CDR1 LGHNA and CDR2 YSLEER. This CDR3 has 18 amino acids.

The chain joins TRBV12-5 to TRBJ1-1; no definite D call. CDR3 length equals 13 residues. Germline CDR1 LGHNT, CDR2 FRNRAP. V was shortened by 2 bases and J by 0 bases, with 4 bases between the two germline ends. The CDR3 nucleotides read TGTGCTAGTGGTTTGTATGTGAACACTGAAGCTTTCTTT. Protein sequence: CASGLYVNTEAFF. The full variable domain, its missing parts supplied by reference TRBV12-5 and TRBJ1-1, is DARVTQTPRHKVTEMGQEVTMRCQPILGHNTVFWYRQTMMQGLELLAYFRNRAPLDDSGMPKDRFSAEMPDATLATLKIQPSEPRDSAVYFCASGLYVNTEAFFGQGTRLTVV.

The CDR3 loop reads CASRLRRRTGSEKLFF. The CDR3 region has the DNA TGTGCAAGTCGCTTAAGGCGCCGGACAGGGAGTGAAAAACTGTTTTTT. J is TRBJ1-4 and V is TRBV12-2; the D segment call TRBD1 is taken from the table without a DNA check. TRBV12-2 is a pseudogene segment. The CDR3 length is 16 residues.

The chain employs TRBV4-1 and TRBJ1-5; TRBD1 might be the D (6 bases). Between the trimmed V and J ends, which lost 0 bases and 7 bases, there was a span of 10 bases. This CDR3 comprises 14 residues. In germline, CDR1 is MGHRA, CDR2 YSYEKL. CDR3 sequence (DNA): TGCGCCAGCAGCCAAGACCAGGGGTTACAGCCCCAGCATTTT. This translates into CASSQDQGLQPQHF.

This clone was seen more than once but under ten times. The chain links TRBV18 to TRBJ2-5; 9 bases map to TRBD1. The CDR3 covers 14 residues. V lost 6 bases, J lost 4 bases, and 6 bases stayed unmatched. CDR1 and CDR2 from the germline V gene are KGHSH and LQKENI. The CDR3 loop is CASSPGQGSETQYF. CDR3 DNA: TGTGCCAGCTCCCCGGGACAGGGTTCAGAGACCCAGTACTTC.